This T cell receptor (beta chain) was sequenced for a study of cytomegalovirus exposure and HLA in healthy donors. PCR involved 60 Vbeta and 13 Jbeta primers. TCRdb's table, derived via immunoSEQ multiplex PCR, lists solely in-frame clones and lacks some. The table records a few hundred thousand clones, 84% of them present only once. This clone was observed a single time. Germline assignment: CDR1 GTSNPN and CDR2 SVGIG (reference sequence). V shed 2 bases, J shed 11 bases, and the junction held 6 bases outside the gene matches. The CDR3 is 13 residues long. The V gene is TRBV30, the J gene TRBJ2-1; 10 nucleotides agree with TRBD2. The origin of this receptor is a woman aged 40 to 50 in good health and CMV-seropositive. Sequencing input: PBMCs. The CDR3 nucleotides read TGTGCCTGGAGTACTAGCGGGACTAGTAAGCAGTTCTTC. This gives the protein CAWSTSGTSKQFF.